The subject of this entry is one T cell receptor (beta chain). Its antigen is unidentified. TCRdb recomputed calls from the 5' RACE reads with MiXCR, one row per CDR3 protein. The table lists 250,000 to 350,000 distinct CDR3 sequences, roughly 7% of them singletons. These data originate in a study of T cells after yellow fever vaccination. Study-level findings and limits: Contaminating bulk clonotypes could be abundant in FACS-sorted repertoires.

Germline V gene data show CDR1 as SGHRS and CDR2 as YFSETQ. V was shortened by 4 bases and J by 3 bases, with 10 bases between the two germline ends. This CDR3 is 14 amino acids long. The sequencing here drew on PBMCs, taken roughly 46 days after the first yellow fever vaccination. The chain carries TRBV5-1 and TRBJ2-2; D is ambiguous. The clonotype originates from a man aged 18 to 30 who received the YFV17D yellow fever vaccine. This chain's CDR3 is CASSRGLYTGELFF. The CDR3 DNA reads as TGCGCCAGCAGCCGTGGTTTGTACACCGGGGAGCTGTTTTTT.